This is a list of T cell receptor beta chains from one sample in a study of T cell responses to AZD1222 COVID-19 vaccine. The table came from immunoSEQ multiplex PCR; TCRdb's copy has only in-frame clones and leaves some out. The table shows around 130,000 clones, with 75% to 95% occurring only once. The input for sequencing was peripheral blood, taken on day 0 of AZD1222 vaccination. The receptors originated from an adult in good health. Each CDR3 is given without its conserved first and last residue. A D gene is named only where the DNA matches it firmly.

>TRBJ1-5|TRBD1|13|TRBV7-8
ASSLRTGSDQPQH
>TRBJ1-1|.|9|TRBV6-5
ASSYSGRAF
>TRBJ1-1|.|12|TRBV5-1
ASTLGGATDEAF
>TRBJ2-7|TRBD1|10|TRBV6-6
ASSRDSYEQY
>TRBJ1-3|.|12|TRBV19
ASSRADSGNTIY
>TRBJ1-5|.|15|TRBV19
ASSRTWTDYSNQPQH
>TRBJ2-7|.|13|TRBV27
ASSFTGVSGYEQY
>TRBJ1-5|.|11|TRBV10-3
AISSSPLPPQH
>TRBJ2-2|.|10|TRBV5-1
ASGGYTGELF
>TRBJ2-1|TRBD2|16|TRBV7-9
ASSLSRGLADHVGEQF
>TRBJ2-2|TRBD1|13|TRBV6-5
ASSLNRGNTGELF
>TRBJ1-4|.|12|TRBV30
AWSVGPGAEKLF
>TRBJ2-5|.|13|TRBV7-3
ASSASGGHQETQY
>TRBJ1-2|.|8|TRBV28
ASREEGYT
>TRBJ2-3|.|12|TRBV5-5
ASSFGQITDTQY
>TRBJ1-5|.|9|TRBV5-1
ASMTDQPQH
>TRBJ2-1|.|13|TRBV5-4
ASTMGGAPYNEQF
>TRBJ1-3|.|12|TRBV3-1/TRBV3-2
ASSQAAVGNTIY
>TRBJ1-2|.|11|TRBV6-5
ASSRIDSNGYT
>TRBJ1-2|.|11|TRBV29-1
STSGTKPGGYT
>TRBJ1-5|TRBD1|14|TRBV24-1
ATSDVTGSDNQPQH
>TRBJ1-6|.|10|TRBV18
ASSAGNSPLH
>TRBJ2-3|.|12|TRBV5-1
ASSDRGRTDTQY
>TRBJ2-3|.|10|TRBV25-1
ASRDRTDTQY
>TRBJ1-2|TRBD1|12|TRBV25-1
ASSTGVRDYGYT
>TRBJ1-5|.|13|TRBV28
ASRPSLGANQPQH
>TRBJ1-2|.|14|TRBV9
ASISFSRRAHYGYT
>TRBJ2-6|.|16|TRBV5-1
ASSLVVGPSSGANVLT
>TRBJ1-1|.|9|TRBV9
ASSSSQEAF
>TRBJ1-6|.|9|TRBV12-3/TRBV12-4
ASSSPTPLH
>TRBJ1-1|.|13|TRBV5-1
ASSLVGQGGTEAF
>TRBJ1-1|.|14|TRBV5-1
ASSLSGGWGDTEAF
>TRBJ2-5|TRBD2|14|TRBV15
ATSRDPAGGQETQY
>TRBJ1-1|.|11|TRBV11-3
ASSSRWGTEAF
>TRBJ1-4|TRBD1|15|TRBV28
ASSPQRQGRKNEKLF
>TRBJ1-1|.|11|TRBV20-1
SASIPANTEAF
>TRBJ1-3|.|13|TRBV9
ASSPRQTSGNTIY
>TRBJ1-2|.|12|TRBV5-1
ASSLGAGDDGYT
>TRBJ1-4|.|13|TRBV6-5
ASSYSTQQTGKLF
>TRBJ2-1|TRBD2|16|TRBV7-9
ASTPVFGAGVHYNEQF
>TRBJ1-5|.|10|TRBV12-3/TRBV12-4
ASSLSYQPQH
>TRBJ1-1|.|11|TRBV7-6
ASSLGLDTEAF
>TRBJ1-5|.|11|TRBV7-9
ASSPTRNQPQH
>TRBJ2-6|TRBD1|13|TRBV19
ASSGQGSGANVLT
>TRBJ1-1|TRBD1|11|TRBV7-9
ASSLGSGQGAF
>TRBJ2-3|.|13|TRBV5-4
ASSLGGASTDTQY
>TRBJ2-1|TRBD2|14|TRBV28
ASSLSASGRLGEQF
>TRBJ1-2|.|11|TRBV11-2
ASSLDGDYGYT
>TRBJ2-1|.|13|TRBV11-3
ASRSWGWSYNEQF
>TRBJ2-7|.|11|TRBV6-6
ASSYDGNYEQY
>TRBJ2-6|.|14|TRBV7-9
ASSSGQGRGANVLT
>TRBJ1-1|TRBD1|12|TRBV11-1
ASSGQGPNTEAF